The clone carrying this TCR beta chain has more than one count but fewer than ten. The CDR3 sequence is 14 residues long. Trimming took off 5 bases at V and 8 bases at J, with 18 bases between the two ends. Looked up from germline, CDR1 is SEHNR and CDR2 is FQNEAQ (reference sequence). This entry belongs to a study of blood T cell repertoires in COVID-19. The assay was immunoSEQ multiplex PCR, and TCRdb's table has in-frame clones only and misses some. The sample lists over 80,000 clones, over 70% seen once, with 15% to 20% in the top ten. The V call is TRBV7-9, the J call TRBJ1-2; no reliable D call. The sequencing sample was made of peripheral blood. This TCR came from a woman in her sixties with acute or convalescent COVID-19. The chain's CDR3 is CASSTSSDTGGYTF. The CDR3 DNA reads TGTGCCAGCAGCACCTCCTCTGACACGGGGGGCTACACCTTC.